The T cell receptor beta chain under discussion was sequenced for a study of cytomegalovirus exposure and HLA in healthy donors. The study, taken as a whole, reports: A link between a missense DCLRE1C variant and TCR beta V- and J-gene trimming emerged from a later analysis. Accurate HLA-A and HLA-B prediction from TCR beta sequences was reported for most subjects. The study carried out a later analysis of TCR beta sequences. It associated approximately 16,000 of them with specific HLA alleles at a false discovery rate of 0.05. The likely explanation for a cluster of highly shared sequence variants was sequencing artifact.

Amplification used 60 Vbeta primers and 13 Jbeta primers. TCRdb keeps only in-frame clones here, not all; method: immunoSEQ multiplex PCR. This table holds about 160,000 clones, roughly 77% found once. This clone was found once. Its target is unknown. Sequencing used PBMCs. This receptor was obtained from a man aged 50 or older in good health and CMV-seropositive.

The DNA for the CDR3 is TGTGCCAGCAGCTCCGGGACAGGGTCCTACGAGCAGTACTTC. Its protein is CASSSGTGSYEQYF. The chain is built from TRBV7-2 and TRBJ2-7, with TRBD1 identical over 9 bases. CDR1 SGHTA and CDR2 FQGNSA come from the germline V gene. V was pared by 4 bases and J by 1 base, with 2 bases of the junction left unmatched. This CDR3 contains 14 residues. The entire variable domain, with the rest obtained from reference TRBV7-2 and TRBJ2-7, is as follows: GAGVSQSPSNKVTEKGKDVELRCDPISGHTALYWYRQSLGQGLEFLIYFQGNSAPDKSGLPSDRFSAERTGGSVSTLTIQRTQQEDSAVYLCASSSGTGSYEQYFGPGTRLTVT.